This T cell receptor beta chain is drawn from a study of blood T cell repertoires in COVID-19. Study-wide background: From the United States, Italy and Spain came samples of acute and convalescent COVID-19. Nucleic acid was either cDNA or gDNA, and it came from T cells, B-cell-depleted T cells, or PBMCs.

TCRdb keeps only in-frame clones here, not all; method: immunoSEQ multiplex PCR. Here the sample spans 110,000 or so clones, about nine tenths being singletons. The V end was cut by 2 bases, the J end by 0 bases, with 17 bases between. Germline lookup yields CDR1 LNHDA and CDR2 SQIVND (reference sequence). The CDR3 loop spans 18 amino acids. The material sequenced was peripheral blood. The origin of this receptor is a woman between 50 and 59 years old with acute or convalescent COVID-19. The chain joins TRBV19 to TRBJ1-5; no reliable D call. The CDR3 region is CASSIRPETFYSNQPQHF. The CDR3 DNA reads TGTGCCAGTAGTATACGCCCCGAAACTTTTTATAGCAATCAGCCCCAGCATTTT.